This is a list of T cell receptor beta chains from one sample in a study of blood T cell repertoires in COVID-19. Generated by immunoSEQ multiplex PCR, the TCRdb table keeps only in-frame clones and is missing some. The sample yields 90,000 to 100,000 clones, around 67% seen once. Sequencing was performed on peripheral blood. All receptors come from a woman in her fifties or sixties in a cohort sampled during active or convalescent COVID-19. Each CDR3 is given without its conserved first and last residue. A D gene is named only where the DNA matches it firmly. The size field is filled for only some rows; it gives once, few, many or a size class.

D: .; size: .; V: TRBV24-1; J: TRBJ2-5; CDR3: ATSDSRGVGETQY
D: .; size: few; V: TRBV5-1; J: TRBJ2-5; CDR3: ASSGQGQQETQY
D: .; size: .; V: TRBV7-2; J: TRBJ2-3; CDR3: ASRGTGNADTQY
D: TRBD2; size: .; V: TRBV29-1; J: TRBJ2-7; CDR3: SVDLGRGSYEQY
D: TRBD1; size: .; V: TRBV27; J: TRBJ2-7; CDR3: ASSFGQGANEQY
D: TRBD1; size: once; V: TRBV7-6; J: TRBJ1-2; CDR3: ASSPADRVGNFDYT
D: TRBD1; size: .; V: TRBV5-1; J: TRBJ2-7; CDR3: ASSLGGTDSYEQY
D: TRBD2; size: .; V: TRBV2; J: TRBJ2-3; CDR3: ASSDFLRGDTDTQY
D: .; size: .; V: TRBV29-1; J: TRBJ2-5; CDR3: SAYRVAAPQETQY
D: .; size: .; V: TRBV18; J: TRBJ1-3; CDR3: ASSQAEGNTIY
D: .; size: .; V: TRBV5-6; J: TRBJ1-1; CDR3: ASSLGQGAF
D: .; size: few; V: TRBV6-6; J: TRBJ2-5; CDR3: ASSHIHRGETQY
D: .; size: .; V: TRBV19; J: TRBJ2-7; CDR3: ASSWGRLGAGGYYEQY
D: TRBD1; size: .; V: TRBV18; J: TRBJ2-5; CDR3: ASSPTGEETQY
D: TRBD2; size: .; V: TRBV5-1; J: TRBJ2-5; CDR3: ASSFGGGETQY
D: TRBD2; size: .; V: TRBV7-3; J: TRBJ2-3; CDR3: ASSLQGLLTDTQY
D: TRBD1; size: .; V: TRBV18; J: TRBJ2-7; CDR3: ASSPTPGGEQY
D: .; size: .; V: TRBV18; J: TRBJ2-7; CDR3: ASSLFTEAYEQY
D: TRBD1; size: .; V: TRBV2; J: TRBJ2-7; CDR3: ASDRVLEQY
D: .; size: .; V: TRBV28; J: TRBJ2-6; CDR3: ASLGGAYPGANVLT
D: TRBD1; size: .; V: TRBV7-2; J: TRBJ1-1; CDR3: ASSHGTGGSEAF
D: .; size: .; V: TRBV6-6; J: TRBJ1-2; CDR3: ASSWTGSNYGYT
D: .; size: .; V: TRBV2; J: TRBJ2-1; CDR3: ASSSLAEQF
D: .; size: .; V: TRBV7-9; J: TRBJ2-5; CDR3: ASSLAGQGDRETQY
D: TRBD1; size: .; V: TRBV28; J: TRBJ2-7; CDR3: ASSSTGGSAYEQY
D: TRBD1; size: .; V: TRBV29-1; J: TRBJ1-1; CDR3: SAALTGSFMNTEAF
D: .; size: .; V: TRBV7-9; J: TRBJ2-1; CDR3: ASSSYAGNEQF
D: TRBD1; size: few; V: TRBV6-5; J: TRBJ2-7; CDR3: ASKPGQGSYEQY
D: TRBD1; size: .; V: TRBV6-4; J: TRBJ2-1; CDR3: ASSVTGDYNEQF
D: .; size: .; V: TRBV11-2; J: TRBJ2-7; CDR3: ASSLAGTYEQY
D: TRBD1; size: .; V: TRBV19; J: TRBJ2-7; CDR3: ASSKGQGIYEQY
D: .; size: .; V: TRBV7-3; J: TRBJ2-7; CDR3: ASSLTSGGGPLGEQY
D: TRBD1; size: many; V: TRBV9; J: TRBJ1-2; CDR3: ASSVAIGRGDYGYT
D: .; size: few; V: TRBV7-2; J: TRBJ1-5; CDR3: ASSLDGYSNQPQH
D: .; size: .; V: TRBV10-1; J: TRBJ2-2; CDR3: ASSKGLNTGELF
D: TRBD2; size: .; V: TRBV11-2; J: TRBJ2-3; CDR3: ASSFLAGPLDTQY
D: .; size: .; V: TRBV19; J: TRBJ2-7; CDR3: ASTDRYYEQY
D: TRBD1; size: .; V: TRBV12-5; J: TRBJ2-5; CDR3: ASGLGTGPETQY
D: .; size: once; V: TRBV2; J: TRBJ2-2; CDR3: ASHMTGWNTGELF
D: .; size: once; V: TRBV18; J: TRBJ2-5; CDR3: ASSLRPRETQY
D: TRBD1; size: .; V: TRBV12-5; J: TRBJ1-5; CDR3: ASGPRTGGGNQPQH
D: .; size: .; V: TRBV2; J: TRBJ1-2; CDR3: ASRYLQGGYGYT
D: TRBD1; size: .; V: TRBV18; J: TRBJ1-6; CDR3: ASGTGGFSPLH
D: .; size: .; V: TRBV3-1/TRBV3-2; J: TRBJ2-3; CDR3: ASSQDLVGDTQY
D: TRBD1; size: .; V: TRBV9; J: TRBJ2-5; CDR3: ASSVRAGGETQY
D: .; size: .; V: TRBV6-2/TRBV6-3; J: TRBJ2-1; CDR3: ASSQTRNEQF
D: .; size: few; V: TRBV7-2; J: TRBJ2-1; CDR3: ASSPSSYNEQF
D: .; size: .; V: TRBV10-1; J: TRBJ2-7; CDR3: ASSKDSSSYEQY
D: .; size: .; V: TRBV6-5; J: TRBJ1-4; CDR3: ASSHGGRTNEKLF
D: TRBD1; size: .; V: TRBV20-1; J: TRBJ2-7; CDR3: SASRTGLTSYEQY
D: .; size: .; V: TRBV11-2; J: TRBJ2-7; CDR3: ASSLDRGGGYEQY